This TCR beta chain was recovered during a study of shared clonotypes between healthy human individuals. Regarding the study as a whole: Clonotype sharing across several donors was observed for around 5% of naive CD4 clonotypes.

Details on this clone: Its specificity is unknown.

The CDR3 has 13 residues. Trimming cost V 5 bases and J 6 bases, with 14 bases left between them. Germline V gene sequence: CDR1 SGHTA, CDR2 FQGNSA. The study drew all its donors from Caucasian adults living in Nashville, Tennessee. CD45RA+ naive and CD45RA-negative memory subsets were separated from CD4+ cells. Generated by immunoSEQ multiplex PCR, the TCRdb table keeps only in-frame clones and is missing some. Of millions of clones listed, approximately 94% are singletons. Sequenced: naive CD4+ T cells sorted from blood. Subset meaning: CD45RA+ positively selected. This rearrangement joins TRBV7-2 to TRBJ2-7; D remains ambiguous. The clonotype originates from a man between 18 and 29 years old in good health. CDR3 DNA: TGTGCCAGCAGCCCAAGGTTCGTGGGCGAGCAGTACTTC. This codes for CASSPRFVGEQYF.